This TCR beta chain came from a study of control samples from healthy donors and cancer patients. Only in-frame clones appear in the TCRdb table, and some are missing; sequencing was by immunoSEQ multiplex PCR. The sample holds 100,000 to 150,000 clones, approximately 89% seen once. The V gene lost 3 bases and the J gene lost 4 bases, with 19 bases spanning the gap. CDR3 length: 17 amino acids. Germline CDR1 reads LNHDA; CDR2 reads SQIVND (reference sequence). The material sequenced was blood. The TCR originated in a man in his 60s in good health. The V and J genes are TRBV19 and TRBJ1-5; D remains ambiguous. CDR3 loop: CASSIEGAGSMNQPQHF. The CDR3 DNA sequence: TGTGCCAGTAGTATTGAAGGCGCAGGCTCGATGAATCAGCCCCAGCATTTT.